The rows below give T cell receptor beta chains drawn from one sample of a study of OX40 agonist ivuxolimab in advanced cancers. Assay used: immunoSEQ multiplex PCR; TCRdb lists only in-frame clones, some missing. Of about 62,000 clones listed, approximately 92% are singletons. Specimen: CD4+ or CD8+ T cells sorted from blood, collected in a trial of the OX40 agonist ivuxolimab. These TCRs come from an adult with an advanced solid tumor such as melanoma, head and neck, liver or kidney cancer. Each CDR3 is given with its conserved first and last residue. A D gene is named only where the DNA matches it firmly. Size tells how often a clone was seen (once, few, many) or the class of an expanded clone, and some rows leave it out.

d_call | clone_size | j_call | v_call | cdr3_nt | cdr3_aa
- | - | TRBJ1-1 | TRBV13 | TGTGCCAGCAGCTTACCCCAGGGGAACACTGAAGCTTTCTTT | CASSLPQGNTEAFF
- | - | TRBJ2-6 | TRBV29-1 | TGCAGCGTTTTTTTTAGGAGCACTGGGGCCAACGTCCTGACTTTC | CSVFFRSTGANVLTF
TRBD1 | - | TRBJ2-5 | TRBV11-2 | TGTGCCAGCAGCTTGGGACAGGGTACTCAAGAGACCCAGTACTTC | CASSLGQGTQETQYF
- | - | TRBJ2-5 | TRBV6-5 | TGTGCCAGCAGTTATTCGACGTGGGAACAAGAGACCCAGTACTTC | CASSYSTWEQETQYF
- | - | TRBJ1-4 | TRBV2 | TGTGCCAGCTTATCCGGGATCAGAGAAAAACTGTTTTTT | CASLSGIREKLFF
- | once | TRBJ2-7 | TRBV4-1 | TGCGCCAGCAGCCAAGTGGGGGACACCTCCTACGAGCAGTACTTC | CASSQVGDTSYEQYF
- | - | TRBJ1-6 | TRBV19 | TGTGCCAGTAGGAGGTTCGGGGAAAGGGGTTCACCCCTCCACTTT | CASRRFGERGSPLHF
- | - | TRBJ2-7 | TRBV27 | TGTGCCAGCAGTTTAGGGGGAGTAGGCTACGAGCAGTACTTC | CASSLGGVGYEQYF
- | - | TRBJ1-6 | TRBV4-1 | TGCGCCGGCACCCTAAGGATAGGCGTCGATTATAATTCACCCCTCCACTTT | CAGTLRIGVDYNSPLHF
TRBD1 | - | TRBJ1-2 | TRBV27 | TGTGCCAGCATCCAGGGGGTGGATGGCTACACCTTC | CASIQGVDGYTF
- | - | TRBJ2-7 | TRBV29-1 | TGCAGCGTTGAAGTTGGTCTCCCCTACGAGCAGTACTTC | CSVEVGLPYEQYF
TRBD1 | - | TRBJ2-1 | TRBV5-1 | TGCGCCAGCAGCTCCCGGGACAGCCTCTACAATGAGCAGTTCTTC | CASSSRDSLYNEQFF
- | - | TRBJ1-2 | TRBV15 | TGTGCCACCAGCAGCGGGGACGTTGGTTTTCATGGCTACACCTTC | CATSSGDVGFHGYTF
TRBD1 | - | TRBJ2-1 | TRBV7-9 | TGTGCCAGCAGCCCCAGGGGGCTCCTCTACAATGAGCAGTTCTTC | CASSPRGLLYNEQFF
- | - | TRBJ1-1 | TRBV6-1 | TGTGCCAGCTCCCAAGTAGGGACTGAAGCTTTCTTT | CASSQVGTEAFF
TRBD2 | - | TRBJ2-5 | TRBV27 | TGTGCCAGCAGTAATATGCCGGGACTAGCGGGGGAGACCCAGTACTTC | CASSNMPGLAGETQYF
TRBD2 | - | TRBJ2-5 | TRBV6-5 | TGTGCCAGCAGTTACCTACTAGGGAGGGTGACCCAGTACTTC | CASSYLLGRVTQYF
- | once | TRBJ1-1 | TRBV27 | TGTGCCAGCAGTTGGGGTCCCCTGGGCACTGAAGCTTTCTTT | CASSWGPLGTEAFF
- | - | TRBJ1-1 | TRBV13 | TGTGCCAGCAGCTACGAGACCGAGAATGAAGCTTTCTTT | CASSYETENEAFF
TRBD2 | once | TRBJ2-1 | TRBV27 | TGTGCCAGCAGAAGCGGGAGTGCGGATGAGCAGTTCTTC | CASRSGSADEQFF
- | - | TRBJ2-3 | TRBV2 | TGTGCCAGCAGTGAAGACTCGCGGGGACCCAGCACAGATACGCAGTATTTT | CASSEDSRGPSTDTQYF
TRBD1 | - | TRBJ2-7 | TRBV4-1 | TGCGCCAGCAGCCAAGTTCTGGGACAGGGGACTACCTACGAGCAGTACTTC | CASSQVLGQGTTYEQYF
- | - | TRBJ2-7 | TRBV13 | TGTGCCAGCAGCTTAAACGGGAACGAGCAGTACTTC | CASSLNGNEQYF
- | - | TRBJ2-7 | TRBV27 | TGTGCCAGCAGTTTTGCTGGGGTCTCCTACGAGCAGTACTTC | CASSFAGVSYEQYF
- | - | TRBJ2-1 | TRBV4-1 | TGCGCCAGCAGCCAAGATAAGAACAATGAGCAGTTCTTC | CASSQDKNNEQFF